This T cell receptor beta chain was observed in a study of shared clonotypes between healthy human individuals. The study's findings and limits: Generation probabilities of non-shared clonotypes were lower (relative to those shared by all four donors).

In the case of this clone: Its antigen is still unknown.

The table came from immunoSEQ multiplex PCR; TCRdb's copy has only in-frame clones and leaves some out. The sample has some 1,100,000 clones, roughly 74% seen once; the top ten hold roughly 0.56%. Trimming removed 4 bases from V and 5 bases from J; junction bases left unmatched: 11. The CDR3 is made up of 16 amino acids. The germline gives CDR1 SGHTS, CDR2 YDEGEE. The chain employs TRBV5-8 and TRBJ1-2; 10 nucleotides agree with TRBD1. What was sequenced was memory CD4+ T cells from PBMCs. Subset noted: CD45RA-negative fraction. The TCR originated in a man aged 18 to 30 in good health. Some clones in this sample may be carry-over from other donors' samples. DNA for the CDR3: TGTGCCAGCAGCCCGGTGGGACAGGGGACTTCTTATGGCTACACCTTC. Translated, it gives CASSPVGQGTSYGYTF. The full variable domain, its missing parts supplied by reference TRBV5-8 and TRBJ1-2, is EAGVTQSPTHLIKTRGQQATLRCSPISGHTSVYWYQQALGLGLQFLLWYDEGEERNRGNFPPRFSGRQFPNYSSELNVNALELEDSALYLCASSPVGQGTSYGYTFGSGTRLTVV.